The 32 T cell receptor beta chains below come from one sample, sequenced in a study of T cells in Graves' hyperthyroidism and ophthalmopathy. Amplification of TCR beta CDR3 regions used RNA as the template. Primed by the HTBI set, a first-round RT-PCR was run on the TCR CDR3. TCRdb re-called the multiplex PCR reads through MiXCR, storing one row per CDR3 protein. Of 360,000 or so distinct CDR3 sequences in the sample, 15% to 20% are singletons; the top ten hold 3% to 4.5%. The source material was blood. The receptors were gathered from a woman under 30 with Graves' hyperthyroidism.

The gene calls are TRBV6-2 or TRBV6-3 and TRBJ2-2; D ambiguous. This CDR3 comprises 16 residues. Per the germline V gene, CDR1 is MNHEY and CDR2 is SVGEGT. The V and J ends lost 5 bases and 3 bases respectively, with 16 bases between them. The CDR3 coding sequence is TGTGCCAGCAGTCTTCAAATTGGATCATACACCGGGGAGCTGTTTTTT. This gives the protein CASSLQIGSYTGELFF.

This clonotype was seen ten or more times. CDR3 region: CASSRRQNSHGYTF. Written as DNA, the CDR3 is TGCGCCAGCAGCCGCAGACAGAATAGTCATGGCTACACCTTC. The V gene is TRBV5-1, the J gene TRBJ1-2, with TRBD1 as a possible D gene (5 bases). The V gene's germline CDR1 is SGHRS and CDR2 YFSETQ. V lost 4 bases and J lost 6, with 16 bases in between. CDR3 length: 14 residues.

This clonotype was counted at least ten times. The chain uses TRBV6-1 and TRBJ2-7; tentatively, D is TRBD1 (5 bases). The CDR3 length is 13 residues. The V gene lost 6 bases and the J gene lost 1 base, with 10 bases spanning the gap. From germline, CDR1 is MNHNS and CDR2 SASEGT. CDR3 residues: CASSQTESYEQYF. CDR3 DNA: TGTGCCAGCAGCCAGACAGAATCCTACGAGCAGTACTTC.

At least ten counts were recorded for this clonotype. J is TRBJ2-7 and V is TRBV12-3 or TRBV12-4, with TRBD1 as a possible D gene (6 bases). With 6 bases removed from V and 0 bases from J, the gap between germline ends came to 9 bases. This CDR3 has 13 residues. CDR3 amino acids: CASSWDISYEQYF. CDR3 DNA sequence: TGTGCCAGCAGCTGGGACATCTCCTACGAGCAGTACTTC.

This clonotype has ten or more counts. V and J are TRBV3-1 and TRBJ2-5, with a weak D call TRBD1 (6 bases). Germline V gives CDR1 LGHDT, CDR2 YNNKEL (reference sequence). The CDR3 covers 18 residues. The V gene lost 0 bases and the J gene lost 5 bases, with 22 bases spanning the gap. The CDR3 loop is CASSQEFSGHPSRETQYF. In DNA, the CDR3 is TGTGCCAGCAGCCAAGAGTTTTCGGGACACCCGTCAAGGGAGACCCAGTACTTC.

The chain carries TRBV11-2 and TRBJ2-5; D gene ambiguous. Trimming took off 3 bases at V and 4 bases at J, with 9 bases between the two ends. Looked up from germline, CDR1 is SGHAT and CDR2 is FQNNGV. This CDR3 comprises 13 residues. CDR3 region: CASSFGFGETQYF. CDR3 DNA: TGTGCCAGCAGCTTCGGGTTCGGAGAGACCCAGTACTTC.

This clonotype showed up many times. J is TRBJ1-1 and V is TRBV12-3 or TRBV12-4; D remains unclear. V was shortened by 5 bases and J by 1 base, with 11 bases between the two germline ends. The CDR3 is 14 residues long. DNA of the CDR3: TGTGCCAGCAGTCCAGGACGGTCGAACACTGAAGCTTTCTTT. This codes for CASSPGRSNTEAFF.

This clonotype was picked up many times. CDR3 loop: CASSSTSRGGKGQPQHF. Written as DNA, the CDR3 is TGTGCCAGCAGCTCCACTAGCCGGGGAGGTAAGGGTCAGCCCCAGCATTTT. This chain connects TRBV6-5 to TRBJ1-5; D call uncertain. Germline V CDR1 and CDR2: MNHEY, SVGAGI. Trimming left V 6 bases short and J 6 bases short, with 24 bases between. The CDR3 is made up of 17 amino acids.

At least ten counts were recorded for this clonotype. The chain joins TRBV6-5 to TRBJ1-5; 7 bases agree with TRBD1. Germline V lookup: CDR1 MNHEY, CDR2 SVGAGI. CDR3 size: 14 residues. V gave up 6 bases and J gave up 7 bases; unmatched junction bases: 9. The CDR3 coding sequence is TGTGCCAGCAGGGGGGGAGGGGGCTGGCAGCCCCAGCATTTT. Translating gives CASRGGGGWQPQHF.

The V gene is TRBV19, the J gene TRBJ1-2; D gene unclear. Trimming removed 3 bases from V and 4 bases from J, with 9 bases in between. Germline CDR1 is LNHDA and CDR2 is SQIVND (reference sequence). The CDR3 spans 13 residues. CDR3 protein: CASSIASLYGYTF. Written as DNA, the CDR3 is TGTGCCAGTAGTATTGCAAGTCTCTATGGCTACACCTTC.

The genes are TRBV6-1 and TRBJ1-2; a possible D gene is TRBD1 (5 bases). The V and J ends lost 7 bases and 2 bases respectively, with 17 bases between them. This CDR3 has 15 residues. The germline V gene encodes CDR1 MNHNS and CDR2 SASEGT. In nucleotides, the CDR3 is TGTGCCAGCACCACGAGGGGATTCGGGAACTATGGCTACACCTTC. Its protein product is CASTTRGFGNYGYTF.

This clonotype was counted at least ten times. V usage is TRBV7-9 and J usage is TRBJ1-2; TRBD1 agrees at 7 bases. J lost 3 bases, V lost 5 bases, and 3 bases had no gene match. CDR3 length: 13 residues. Germline CDR1 is SEHNR and CDR2 is FQNEAQ (reference sequence). The CDR3 loop reads CASSQGQYYGYTF. The CDR3 nucleotides are TGTGCCAGCAGCCAGGGACAGTACTATGGCTACACCTTC.

This clonotype was detected ten times or more. The chain recombines TRBV27 with TRBJ1-2, with 8 bases that match TRBD1. Per germline, CDR1 MNHEY and CDR2 SMNVEV (reference sequence). There are 15 residues in the CDR3. V was pared by 3 bases and J by 6 bases, with 9 bases of the junction left unmatched. DNA of the CDR3: TGTGCCAGCAGTTTTACAGGGGGGCCTCGGGATGGCTACACCTTC. This translates into CASSFTGGPRDGYTF.

The rearrangement joins TRBV6-1 to TRBJ1-2, with TRBD1 as a possible D gene (5 bases). Trimming left V 11 bases short and J 7 bases short, with 17 bases between. CDR3 size: 12 residues. The germline CDR1 and CDR2 sequences are MNHNS and SASEGT. The CDR3 loop is CAAIDSGGGYTF. The CDR3 DNA reads as TGTGCCGCCATTGACAGCGGGGGTGGCTACACCTTC.

This clonotype was seen repeatedly, ten times or more. The chain links TRBV5-5 to TRBJ2-7; D possibly corresponds to TRBD1 (7 bases). V gave up 5 bases and J gave up 3 bases, with 12 bases separating them. The CDR3 covers 13 residues. Germline V CDR1 and CDR2: SGHKS, YYEKEE (reference sequence). The CDR3 DNA sequence: TGTGCCAGCAGGCGGGACAGAAACTACGAGCAGTACTTC. Translated: CASRRDRNYEQYF.

This clonotype was seen many times. The chain couples TRBV16 to TRBJ1-5; maybe TRBD1 (6 bases). This CDR3 is built from 16 residues. Germline CDR1 reads KGHSY; CDR2 reads FQNENV. The V and J ends lost 0 bases and 5 bases respectively, with 14 bases between them. CDR3 loop: CASSQSGGARDQPQHF. The CDR3 nucleotides are TGTGCCAGCAGCCAATCTGGGGGGGCGCGGGATCAGCCCCAGCATTTT.

The chain uses TRBV5-1 and TRBJ1-1; TRBD1 matches at 9 bases. Per germline, CDR1 SGHRS and CDR2 YFSETQ. This CDR3 has 15 amino acids. V was clipped by 4 bases and J by 2 bases; unmatched bases: 6. The CDR3 sequence is CASSRGTGSNTEAFF. As DNA, the CDR3 is TGCGCCAGCAGCAGAGGGACAGGGAGTAACACTGAAGCTTTCTTT.

This clonotype was picked up many times. The chain uses TRBV24-1 and TRBJ2-2; 9 nucleotides match TRBD1. The CDR3 covers 17 residues. Germline values: CDR1 KGHDR, CDR2 SFDVKD. V shed 5 bases and J 5 bases; nucleotides not matched to a gene: 11. CDR3 coding DNA: TGTGCCACCAGTGGCGGAGAAAACAGGGGGCATACCGGGGAGCTGTTTTTT. This codes for CATSGGENRGHTGELFF.

This clonotype was recorded at least ten times. The genes are TRBV7-2 and TRBJ1-5, with D maybe TRBD1 (5 bases). Between the trimmed V and J ends, which lost 3 bases and 6 bases, there was a span of 15 bases. This CDR3 contains 15 residues. The germline V gene has CDR1 SGHTA and CDR2 FQGNSA. The CDR3 loop reads CASSFLGVRGQPQHF. As DNA, the CDR3 is TGTGCCAGCAGCTTCTTAGGGGTGAGAGGTCAGCCCCAGCATTTT.

This clonotype was recorded at least ten times. CDR3: CSARDLAGGSYNEQFF. The CDR3, as DNA: TGCAGTGCTAGGGATCTCGCGGGGGGTTCCTACAATGAGCAGTTCTTC. The chain carries TRBV20-1 and TRBJ2-1; 8 bases match TRBD2. Germline CDR1 DFQATT, CDR2 SNEGSKA (reference sequence). The CDR3 has 16 amino acids. The V and J ends lost 3 bases and 1 base, in that order; junction bases with no gene match: 8.

There are many counts of this clonotype. The V and J genes are TRBV5-1 and TRBJ2-5; 8 bases are a match to TRBD2. Germline V CDR1 and CDR2: SGHRS, YFSETQ. V gave up 5 bases and J gave up 5 bases; unmatched junction bases: 11. This CDR3 spans 15 amino acids. This CDR3 reads CASSPEASGYETQYF. In DNA, the CDR3 is TGCGCCAGCAGTCCGGAGGCTAGCGGGTATGAGACCCAGTACTTC.

This clonotype came up many times. CDR3 nucleotide sequence: TGTGCCAGCAGTTTCCCCAGTATGGGTAGGAGCGAGCAGTACTTC. Residues: CASSFPSMGRSEQYF. V and J are TRBV27 and TRBJ2-7; D uncertain. This CDR3 comprises 15 residues. Between the trimmed V and J ends, which lost 3 bases and 6 bases, there was a span of 18 bases. From germline, CDR1 is MNHEY and CDR2 SMNVEV (reference sequence).

This clonotype was recorded a few times. This is likely a read error, given that the CDR3 carries no conserved phenylalanine or tryptophan at its end. This chain's CDR3 is CASSLADRGNYGYTV. The CDR3 DNA sequence: TGCGCCAGCAGCCTAGCGGACAGGGGGAACTATGGCTACACCGTC. The chain employs TRBV4-1 and TRBJ1-2, with 10 bases aligning to TRBD1. The trim removed 4 bases at V and 2 bases at J, leaving 4 bases unmatched. Germline V gene lookup returns CDR1 MGHRA and CDR2 YSYEKL. The length of the CDR3 is 15 residues.

The chain is built from TRBV20-1 and TRBJ2-7; 10 bases match TRBD1. Trimming removed 3 bases from V and 3 bases from J; junction bases left unmatched: 5. Germline lookup yields CDR1 DFQATT and CDR2 SNEGSKA (reference sequence). CDR3 length equals 14 residues. The CDR3 sequence: CSARVRDRGYEQYF. DNA for the CDR3: TGCAGTGCTAGGGTTCGGGACAGGGGCTACGAGCAGTACTTC.

The chain couples TRBV30 to TRBJ1-6; D not certain. The V end lost 3 bases, the J end lost 5 bases, and 8 bases lay between the germline ends. This CDR3 region has 13 residues. Germline V gene data show CDR1 as GTSNPN and CDR2 as SVGIG (reference sequence). The CDR3 DNA reads as TGTGCCTGGAGACCGCCAAATAATTCACCCCTCCACTTT. Amino acid sequence: CAWRPPNNSPLHF.

This clonotype was seen repeatedly, ten times or more. The CDR3 coding sequence is TGCAGTGCAAATCTCAGGGGGGACTATGGCTACACCTTC. It codes for CSANLRGDYGYTF. V gene TRBV20-1 combines with J gene TRBJ1-2, with 7 positions matching TRBD1. V gave up 6 bases and J gave up 3 bases; unmatched junction bases: 7. CDR3 length: 13 amino acids. CDR1 is DFQATT and CDR2 is SNEGSKA in the germline V gene (reference sequence).

The table lists this clonotype with many counts. The V and J genes are TRBV28 and TRBJ1-3; 7 bases are shared with TRBD1. V lost 6 bases, J lost 3 bases, and 5 bases stayed unmatched. The CDR3 contains 14 residues. Per the germline V gene, CDR1 is MDHEN and CDR2 is SYDVKM. The CDR3 reads CASSRTGNGNTIYF. The CDR3 region has the DNA TGTGCCAGCAGCCGGACAGGCAATGGAAACACCATATATTTT. The complete variable domain, with remaining parts taken from reference TRBV28 and TRBJ1-3, reads DVKVTQSSRYLVKRTGEKVFLECVQDMDHENMFWYRQDPGLGLRLIYFSYDVKMKEKGDIPEGYSVSREKKERFSLILESASTNQTSMYLCASSRTGNGNTIYFGEGSWLTVV.

There are many counts of this clonotype. This rearrangement joins TRBV6-2 or TRBV6-3 to TRBJ2-5, with D perhaps matching TRBD2 (6 bases). The CDR3 length is 15 residues. The germline gives CDR1 MNHEY, CDR2 SVGEGT. Trimming took 7 bases from V and 2 from J, leaving 17 bases between them. CDR3 sequence reads: CASTRSVAGQETQYF. The CDR3 DNA is TGTGCCAGCACCCGAAGTGTGGCGGGGCAAGAGACCCAGTACTTC.

The chain combines TRBV30 with TRBJ1-2; maybe TRBD1 (6 bases). V was trimmed by 3 bases and J by 7 bases, leaving 12 bases between them. Germline V CDR1 and CDR2: GTSNPN, SVGIG (reference sequence). This CDR3 is 12 amino acids long. The CDR3 DNA follows: TGTGCCTGGAGATCCGGACAGAGTGGCTACACCTTC. Amino acid sequence: CAWRSGQSGYTF.

This clonotype was picked up many times. This chain connects TRBV2 to TRBJ1-5; 7 bases are a match to TRBD1. CDR3 length: 13 amino acids. J lost 6 bases, V lost 5 bases, and 4 bases had no gene match. Germline lookup yields CDR1 SNHLY and CDR2 FYNNEI. The chain's CDR3 is CASSKGAAQPQHF. In DNA, the CDR3 is TGTGCCAGCAGTAAGGGGGCAGCTCAGCCCCAGCATTTT.

This clonotype was seen many times. The CDR3: CASSPAGSGGDYGYTF. In DNA, the CDR3 is TGTGCCAGCAGTCCCGCCGGCTCAGGGGGTGACTATGGCTACACCTTC. The J gene is TRBJ1-2, the V gene TRBV12-3 or TRBV12-4, with 7 bases matching TRBD1. The J segment lost 3 bases and the V segment lost 5 bases, leaving 12 bases of the junction unmatched. CDR3 length: 16 residues.

This clonotype was seen repeatedly, ten times or more. J is TRBJ1-5 and V is TRBV6-5, with unresolved D. This CDR3 has 13 residues. V shed 0 bases and J shed 7 bases, with 7 bases lying between them. Germline V gene lookup returns CDR1 MNHEY and CDR2 SVGAGI. In DNA form, the CDR3 reads TGTGCCAGCAGTTACTCGCGACTCCAGCCCCAGCATTTT. Its translation: CASSYSRLQPQHF.